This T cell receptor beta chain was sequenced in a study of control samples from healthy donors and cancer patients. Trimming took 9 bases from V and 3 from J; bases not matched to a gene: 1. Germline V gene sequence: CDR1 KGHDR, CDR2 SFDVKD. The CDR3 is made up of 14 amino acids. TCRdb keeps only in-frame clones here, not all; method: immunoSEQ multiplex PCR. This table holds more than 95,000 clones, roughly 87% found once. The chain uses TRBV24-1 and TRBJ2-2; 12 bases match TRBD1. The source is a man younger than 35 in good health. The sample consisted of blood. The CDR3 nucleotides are TGTGCCACCGGGACAGGGGGCGACACCGGGGAGCTGTTTTTT. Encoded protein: CATGTGGDTGELFF.